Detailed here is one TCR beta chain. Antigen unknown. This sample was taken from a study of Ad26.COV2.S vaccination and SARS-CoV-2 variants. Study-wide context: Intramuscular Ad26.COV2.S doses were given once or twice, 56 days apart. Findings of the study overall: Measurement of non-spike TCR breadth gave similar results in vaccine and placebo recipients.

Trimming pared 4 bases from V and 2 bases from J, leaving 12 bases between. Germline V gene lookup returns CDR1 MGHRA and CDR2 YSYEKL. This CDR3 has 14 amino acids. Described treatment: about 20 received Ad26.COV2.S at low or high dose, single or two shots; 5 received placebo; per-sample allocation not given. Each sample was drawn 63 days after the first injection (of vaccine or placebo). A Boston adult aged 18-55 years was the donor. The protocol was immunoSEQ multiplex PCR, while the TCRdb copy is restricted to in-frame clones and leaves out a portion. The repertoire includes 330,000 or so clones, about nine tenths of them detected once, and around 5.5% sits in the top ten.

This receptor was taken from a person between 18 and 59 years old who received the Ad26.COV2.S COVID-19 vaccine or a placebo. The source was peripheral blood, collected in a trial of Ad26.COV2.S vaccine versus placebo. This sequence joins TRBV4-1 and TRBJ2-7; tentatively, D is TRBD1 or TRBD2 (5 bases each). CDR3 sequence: CASSRGADTYEQYF. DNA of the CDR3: TGCGCCAGCAGCCGAGGGGCAGACACCTACGAGCAGTACTTC.